The TCR beta chain described here comes from a study of blood T cell repertoires in COVID-19. Background on the study: COVID-19 samples collected from the United States, Italy and Spain covered acute and convalescent phases. T cells, B-cell-depleted T cells, or PBMCs supplied cDNA or gDNA.

Authors' processing steps: Amplified reference gene primers provided the basis for estimating nucleated cell counts. TCRdb keeps only in-frame clones here, not all; method: immunoSEQ multiplex PCR. The V and J calls and clone size were taken over from that table, and D and trimming were inferred from the DNA. Of 150,000 to 200,000 clones in the sample, about 86% are singletons; the top ten hold roughly 2.9%. V was pared by 1 base and J by 0 bases, with 13 bases between. Germline V gene sequence: CDR1 LGHDT, CDR2 YNNKEL (reference sequence). This CDR3 is 17 amino acids long. This clone came up a few times.

The sequence was collected from a woman younger than 45 with active or convalescent COVID-19. The rearrangement joins TRBV3-1 (or the pseudogene TRBV3-2) to TRBJ1-3; D may be TRBD1 (5 bases). Sequencing was done on a sample of peripheral blood. The CDR3 region is CASSQVASRASGNTIYF. The CDR3 nucleotides read TGTGCCAGCAGCCAAGTGGCGTCCAGGGCCTCTGGAAACACCATATATTTT.